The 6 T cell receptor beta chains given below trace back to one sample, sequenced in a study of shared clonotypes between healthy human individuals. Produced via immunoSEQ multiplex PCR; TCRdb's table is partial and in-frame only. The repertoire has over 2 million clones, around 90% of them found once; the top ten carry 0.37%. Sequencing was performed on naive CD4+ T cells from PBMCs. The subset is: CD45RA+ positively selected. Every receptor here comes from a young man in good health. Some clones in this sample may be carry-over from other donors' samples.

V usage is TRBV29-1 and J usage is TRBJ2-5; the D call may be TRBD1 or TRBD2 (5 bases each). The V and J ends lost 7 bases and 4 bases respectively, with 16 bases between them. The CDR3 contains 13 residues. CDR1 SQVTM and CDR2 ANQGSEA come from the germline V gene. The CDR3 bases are TGCAGCGGGGGGTTAGGAAGGGCAGAGACCCAGTACTTC. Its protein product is CSGGLGRAETQYF.

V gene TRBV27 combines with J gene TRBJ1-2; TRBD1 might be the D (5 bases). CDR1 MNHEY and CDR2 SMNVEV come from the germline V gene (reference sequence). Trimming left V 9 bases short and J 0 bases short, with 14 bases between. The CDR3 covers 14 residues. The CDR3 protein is CASAGGIANYGYTF. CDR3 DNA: TGTGCCAGTGCGGGGGGGATAGCTAACTATGGCTACACCTTC.

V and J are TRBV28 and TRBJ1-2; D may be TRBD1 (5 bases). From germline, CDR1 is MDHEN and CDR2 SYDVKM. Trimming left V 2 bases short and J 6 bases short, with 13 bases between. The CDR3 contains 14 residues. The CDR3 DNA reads TGTGCCAGCAGTTTAAGACAGAGCGCCGATGGCTACACCTTC. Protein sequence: CASSLRQSADGYTF.

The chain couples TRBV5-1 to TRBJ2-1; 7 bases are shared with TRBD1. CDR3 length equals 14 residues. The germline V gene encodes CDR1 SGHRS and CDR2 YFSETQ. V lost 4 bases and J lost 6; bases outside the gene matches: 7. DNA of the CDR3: TGCGCCAGCAGCGTGACAGGGATCCTCAATGAGCAGTTCTTC. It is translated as CASSVTGILNEQFF.

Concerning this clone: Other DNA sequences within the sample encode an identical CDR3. CDR3 sequence: CASSLGRYGYTF. CDR3 coding DNA: TGTGCCAGCAGTTTAGGGAGGTATGGCTACACCTTC. This chain uses TRBV28 with TRBJ1-2; no firm D call. This CDR3 is built from 12 residues. CDR1 and CDR2 from the germline V gene are MDHEN and SYDVKM. The V end was cut by 2 bases, the J end by 5 bases, with 6 bases between.

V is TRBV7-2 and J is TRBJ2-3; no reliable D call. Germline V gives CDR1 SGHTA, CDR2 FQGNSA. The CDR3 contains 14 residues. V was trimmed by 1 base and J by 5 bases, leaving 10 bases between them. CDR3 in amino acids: CASSLVGRVDTQYF. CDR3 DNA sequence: TGTGCCAGCAGCTTAGTCGGTAGAGTAGATACGCAGTATTTT.